A single sample gave rise to the 8 T cell receptor beta chains below, sequenced in a study of blood T cells in healthy people across ages. Through a sample-barcoded 5' primer and a J-beta primer mix, a second PCR was run for 7 to 11 cycles. One entry per CDR3 protein, called by TCRdb with MiXCR from the 5' RACE reads. Here the sample spans roughly 1,100,000 distinct CDR3 sequences, almost 25% being singletons. These data are also associated with another study on T cells of mothers and their children.

Sequencing was done on a sample of blood. These receptors all stem from a girl between 2 and 10 years old in good health.

This clonotype was seen a handful of times. The genes are TRBV7-2 and TRBJ2-1; TRBD2 aligns across 7 bases. This CDR3 region has 14 residues. Germline V gives CDR1 SGHTA, CDR2 FQGNSA. Losses at the gene ends were 4 bases for V and 7 bases for J; bases not matched to a gene: 7. This chain's CDR3 is CASSYGMGGNEQFF. The CDR3 coding sequence is TGTGCCAGCAGCTACGGGATGGGGGGGAATGAGCAGTTCTTC.

V usage is TRBV11-3 and J usage is TRBJ2-3; D is possibly TRBD1 (5 bases). The V end lost 4 bases, the J end lost 2 bases, and 10 bases lay between the germline ends. Looked up from germline, CDR1 is SGHNT and CDR2 is YENEEA. This CDR3 has 14 residues. As DNA, the CDR3 is TGTGCCAGCAGCTCGGAAGGGGTCACAGATACGCAGTATTTT. Translated: CASSSEGVTDTQYF.

V usage is TRBV20-1 and J usage is TRBJ1-3; D uncertain. Germline lookup yields CDR1 DFQATT and CDR2 SNEGSKA (reference sequence). The CDR3 is 13 residues long. Trimming left V 0 bases short and J 6 bases short, with 9 bases between. The CDR3 DNA sequence: TGCAGTGCTAGAGATATTGTCTTAAACACCATATATTTT. Translation gives CSARDIVLNTIYF.

CDR3 sequence: CARPCGSTDTQYF. In DNA, the CDR3 is TGTGCCAGGCCGTGTGGAAGCACAGATACGCAGTATTTT. This sequence joins TRBV7-3 and TRBJ2-3; D is unresolved. The V end was cut by 9 bases, the J end by 0 bases, with 10 bases between. The germline V gene encodes CDR1 SGHTA and CDR2 FQGTGA. The CDR3 is 13 amino acids.

This clonotype turned up a few times. V and J are TRBV5-1 and TRBJ2-1; D possibly corresponds to TRBD2 (5 bases). Germline lookup yields CDR1 SGHRS and CDR2 YFSETQ. Trimming pared 2 bases from V and 1 base from J, leaving 16 bases between. The CDR3 covers 17 residues. The CDR3 spells CASSFKWVANSYNEQFF. The DNA of the CDR3 is TGCGCCAGCAGCTTCAAATGGGTAGCGAATTCCTACAATGAGCAGTTCTTC.

Only a few counts were recorded for this clonotype. The chain links TRBV5-5 to TRBJ1-5, with D unresolved. Germline values: CDR1 SGHKS, CDR2 YYEKEE (reference sequence). This CDR3 is built from 15 residues. V gave up 2 bases and J gave up 5 bases, with 14 bases separating them. The CDR3 region has the DNA TGTGCCAGCAGCTTTGATCACCTAAATTATCAGCCCCAGCATTTT. It codes for CASSFDHLNYQPQHF.

The chain joins TRBV28 to TRBJ2-1; 10 bases are a match to TRBD1. The trim removed 6 bases at V and 5 bases at J, leaving 16 bases unmatched. From germline, CDR1 is MDHEN and CDR2 SYDVKM. The CDR3 is 18 amino acids. The chain's CDR3 is CASRPVPGQGSNNNEQFF. As DNA, the CDR3 is TGTGCCAGCAGACCTGTCCCGGGACAGGGGTCAAATAACAATGAGCAGTTCTTC.

The chain recombines TRBV6-6 with TRBJ1-4; TRBD1 matches 9 bases. V trimming: 5 bases; J trimming: 7 bases; junction bases outside the gene matches: 8. The CDR3 runs to 15 residues. Germline V gene sequence: CDR1 MNHNY, CDR2 SVGAGI (reference sequence). The CDR3 DNA reads as TGTGCCAGCAGTGGGTTACAGGGGGCGCGTGAAAAACTGTTTTTT. Translation gives CASSGLQGAREKLFF.